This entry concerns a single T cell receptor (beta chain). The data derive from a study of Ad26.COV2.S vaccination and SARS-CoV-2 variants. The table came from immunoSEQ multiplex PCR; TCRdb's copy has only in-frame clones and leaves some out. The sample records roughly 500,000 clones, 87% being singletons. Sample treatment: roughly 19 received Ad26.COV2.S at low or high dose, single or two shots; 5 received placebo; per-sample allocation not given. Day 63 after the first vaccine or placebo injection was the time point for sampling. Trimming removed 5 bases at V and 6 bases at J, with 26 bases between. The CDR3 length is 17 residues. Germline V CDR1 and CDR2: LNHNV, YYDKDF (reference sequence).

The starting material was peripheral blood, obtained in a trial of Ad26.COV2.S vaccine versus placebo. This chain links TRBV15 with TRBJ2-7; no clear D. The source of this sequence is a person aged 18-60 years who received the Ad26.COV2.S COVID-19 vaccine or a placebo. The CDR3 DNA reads TGTGCCACCAGCGCCTTCCTCCGGGCCGTACATCTCACCGAGCAGTACTTC. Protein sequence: CATSAFLRAVHLTEQYF. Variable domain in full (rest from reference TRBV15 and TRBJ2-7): DAMVIQNPRYQVTQFGKPVTLSCSQTLNHNVMYWYQQKSSQAPKLLFHYYDKDFNNEADTPDNFQSRRPNTSFCFLDIRSPGLGDTAMYLCATSAFLRAVHLTEQYFGPGTRLTVT.